The entry below gives a single T cell receptor (beta chain) sequence along with its context. Its antigen specificity is not known. There are no base qualities to consult, and no much larger clone falls within one base. Collaborating institutions collected whole blood in K2EDTA tubes following their own protocols. For TCRbeta analysis, collaborator samples were shipped as frozen whole blood, as isolated PBMCs, or as DNA extracted from either sample type. These data come from a study of blood T cell repertoires in COVID-19 (dated by TCRdb to 2020 to 2022). At the level of the whole study: The collaborator samples originated in the United States, Italy and Spain and spanned the acute and convalescent phases of COVID-19. The prospective study material was composed of cDNA or gDNA derived from T cells, B-cell-depleted T cells, or PBMCs. Deeply sampled blood TCRbeta repertoires from subjects exposed to, actively infected with, or recovered from COVID-19 were included in the dataset. The repertoires were released in a freely available public database intended as a resource for research on the immune response to SARS-CoV-2. Samples were obtained from the ongoing ImmuneRACE study (first 160 participants) and from approximately 1,200 subjects provided by 6 global collaborators. The sample metadata nearly always contained a de-identified subject ID, COVID-19 status, age in years and sex. Where available, HLA class I and class II types were taken from metadata supplied by the sample provider and were not determined by assay-based typing. Results the study describes overall, beyond this receptor: Clinical and demographic metadata were provided uncurated, with the amount varying by source and participant.

The CDR3 covers 17 residues, taking in both the cysteine and the phenylalanine. The DNA shown is the 51-base CDR3, in frame from base 1. The germline V gene specifies SGHTA as CDR1 and FQGNSA as CDR2. Germline trimming: 1 base from V, 4 bases from J; junction bases outside gene matches: 6. TCRbeta CDR3 regions were amplified from genomic DNA by means of the immunoSEQ Assay, a bias-controlled multiplex PCR. The paper's data handling went like this. Within the assay, amplification of reference gene primers was used to estimate how many nucleated cells each sample contained. To quantify the absolute abundance of each unique TCRbeta CDR3 rearrangement, sequence reads were collapsed and filtered. For each sample, productive Simpson clonality was calculated as the square root of Simpson's diversity index over productive rearrangements. TCRdb took this table from immuneACCESS and kept in-frame rearrangements with V and J called. Such tables lack part of the clones; where checked against another copy, unresolved V genes explain under half of the gap, and the rest is unexplained. That table is the source of V, J and clone size, and D and trimming were worked out from the DNA. In this sample the table shows 100,000 to 150,000 clones, 75% to 90% of which occur a single time. Jointly, the top ten make up about 17% of the sample.

Here the chain combines TRBV7-2 and TRBJ2-5, and 13 bases in between align with TRBD2. Specimen: peripheral blood. The source is a man aged 50 to 59 with active or convalescent COVID-19. The nucleotide sequence reads as follows: TGTGCCAGCAGCTTAGAGACTAGCGGGGGGACATTAGAGACCCAGTACTTC. It translates to CASSLETSGGTLETQYF.